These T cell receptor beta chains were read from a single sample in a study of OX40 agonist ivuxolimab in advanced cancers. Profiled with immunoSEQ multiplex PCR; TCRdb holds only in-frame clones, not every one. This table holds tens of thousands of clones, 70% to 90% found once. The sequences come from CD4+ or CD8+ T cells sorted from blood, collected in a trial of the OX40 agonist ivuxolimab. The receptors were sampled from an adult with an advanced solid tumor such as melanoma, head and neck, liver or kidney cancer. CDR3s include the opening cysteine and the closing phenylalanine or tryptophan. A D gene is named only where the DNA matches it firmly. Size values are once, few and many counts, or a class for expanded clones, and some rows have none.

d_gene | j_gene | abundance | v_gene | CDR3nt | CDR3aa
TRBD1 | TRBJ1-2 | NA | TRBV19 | TGTGCCAGTAGTAAAGGGACAGCATTTTATGGCTACACCTTC | CASSKGTAFYGYTF
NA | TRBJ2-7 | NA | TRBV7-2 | TGTGCCAGCAGCTTAGCCGGGCAGGGTGGTGTCTACGAGCAGTACTTC | CASSLAGQGGVYEQYF
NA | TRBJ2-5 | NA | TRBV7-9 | TGTGCCAGCAGCTTAGTGGGGGCCCTCGAGACCCAGTACTTC | CASSLVGALETQYF
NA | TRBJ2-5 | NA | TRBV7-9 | TGTGCCAGCAGCTACCCGATGGGCCAAGAGACCCAGTACTTC | CASSYPMGQETQYF
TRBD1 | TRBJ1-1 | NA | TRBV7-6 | TGTGCCAGCAGCCTCCAGGGGGTGAACACTGAAGCTTTCTTT | CASSLQGVNTEAFF
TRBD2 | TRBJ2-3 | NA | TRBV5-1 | TGCGCCAGCCGCAGGGGACTAGCGGGCACAGATACGCAGTATTTT | CASRRGLAGTDTQYF
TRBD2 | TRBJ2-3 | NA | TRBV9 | TGTGCCAGCAGCGTAGAGTTGGCGGGGGCAGATACGCAGTATTTT | CASSVELAGADTQYF
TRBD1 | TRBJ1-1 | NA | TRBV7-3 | TGTGCCAGCAGCCCAGGACAGGGGAACACTGAAGCTTTCTTT | CASSPGQGNTEAFF
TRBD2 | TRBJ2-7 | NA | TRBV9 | TGTGCCAGCAGCGTCACTAGCGGGAGTGCCTACTACGAGCAGTACTTC | CASSVTSGSAYYEQYF
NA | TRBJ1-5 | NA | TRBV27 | TGTGCCAGCAGCGGTAGCAATCAGCCCCAGCATTTT | CASSGSNQPQHF
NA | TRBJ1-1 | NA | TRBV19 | TGTGCCAGTAGTATAGTTGGAGGCGCTGAAGCTTTCTTT | CASSIVGGAEAFF
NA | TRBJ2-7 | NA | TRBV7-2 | TGTGCCAGCTCATGGGGGGGCAGTACCTACGAGCAGTACTTC | CASSWGGSTYEQYF
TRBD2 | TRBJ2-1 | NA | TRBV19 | TGTGCCAGTCGTAGCGGGAGGTATTTAGATGAGCAGTTCTTC | CASRSGRYLDEQFF
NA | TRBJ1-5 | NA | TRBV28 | TGTGCCAGCTACTCAGGGGGCAATCAGCCCCAGCATTTT | CASYSGGNQPQHF
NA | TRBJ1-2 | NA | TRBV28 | TGTGCCAGCAGTTTACGGAAGGAACTAGGCTATGGCTACACCTTC | CASSLRKELGYGYTF
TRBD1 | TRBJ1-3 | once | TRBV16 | TGTGCCAGCAGCCAAAACAGGGGGCATCTGGAAGGAAACACCATATATTTT | CASSQNRGHLEGNTIYF
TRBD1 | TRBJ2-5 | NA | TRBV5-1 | TGCGCCAGCAGCTTGGGCGACAGGGGGTACCAAGAGACCCAGTACTTC | CASSLGDRGYQETQYF
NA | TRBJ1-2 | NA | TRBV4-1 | TGCGCCAGCAGCCAACGTCAGGGGTTCGGGGATGGCTACACCTTC | CASSQRQGFGDGYTF
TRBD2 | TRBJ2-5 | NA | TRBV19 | TGTGCCAGTAGTATGGTCCTAGCGGTGGAGACCCAGTACTTC | CASSMVLAVETQYF
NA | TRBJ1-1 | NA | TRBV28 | TGTGCCAGCAGTAAACTTCGGGAGATACGGACTGAAGCTTTCTTT | CASSKLREIRTEAFF
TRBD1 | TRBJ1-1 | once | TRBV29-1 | TGCAGCGTAGCCAGGGGGAGTATGAACACTGAAGCTTTCTTT | CSVARGSMNTEAFF
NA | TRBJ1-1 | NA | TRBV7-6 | TGTGCCAGCAGCCCAACAGCCGAACCGAACACTGAAGCTTTCTTT | CASSPTAEPNTEAFF
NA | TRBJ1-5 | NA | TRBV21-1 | TGTGCCAGCAGGACGGGATTAGTCAAGCCCCAGCATTTT | CASRTGLVKPQHF
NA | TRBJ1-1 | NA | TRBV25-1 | TGTGCCAGCAGCCTGGGGGGCGGCACTGAAGCTTTCTTT | CASSLGGGTEAFF
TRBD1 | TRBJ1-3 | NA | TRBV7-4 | TGTGCCAGCAGCTCCCCCGACAGGGGTAGAAACACCATATATTTT | CASSSPDRGRNTIYF
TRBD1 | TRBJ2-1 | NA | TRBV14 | TGTGCCAGCAGCCAATATGGACAGGGGACCAATGAGCAGTTCTTC | CASSQYGQGTNEQFF
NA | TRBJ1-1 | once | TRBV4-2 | TGTGCCAGCAGCAACGGACCCATGAACACTGAAGCTTTCTTT | CASSNGPMNTEAFF
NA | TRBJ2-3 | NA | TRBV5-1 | TGCGCCAGCAGCTTGGGCGGGTTTTTGGGAGGTTATACAGATACGCAGTATTTT | CASSLGGFLGGYTDTQYF
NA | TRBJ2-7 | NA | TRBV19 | TGTGCCAGTAGTCCCGTGGGGGGCTACGAGCAGTACTTC | CASSPVGGYEQYF
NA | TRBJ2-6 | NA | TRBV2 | TGTGCCAGCAAGGGGCCCCTAGGGTCTGGGGCCAACGTCCTGACTTTC | CASKGPLGSGANVLTF
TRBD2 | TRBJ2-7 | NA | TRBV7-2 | TGTGCCAGCAACCGGGGACTAGCGGGGGCCTACGAGCAGTACTTC | CASNRGLAGAYEQYF
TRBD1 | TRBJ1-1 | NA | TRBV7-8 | TGTGCCAGCAGCCCGGGACAGGGGATGATATCAGCTTTCTTT | CASSPGQGMISAFF
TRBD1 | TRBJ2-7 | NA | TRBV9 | TGTGCCAGCAGCGTCTCCGGGACAGGGGAGGAGCAGTACTTC | CASSVSGTGEEQYF
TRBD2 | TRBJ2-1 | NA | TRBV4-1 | TGCGCCAGCAGCGTCAGCGGGACCTACAATGAGCAGTTCTTC | CASSVSGTYNEQFF
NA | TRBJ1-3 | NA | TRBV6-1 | TGTGCCAGCCGCGTACCCGGAAACACCATATATTTT | CASRVPGNTIYF
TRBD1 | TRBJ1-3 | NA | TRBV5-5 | TGTGCCAGCAGCTTGTCTAACAGGGGGTACTCTGGAAACACCATATATTTT | CASSLSNRGYSGNTIYF
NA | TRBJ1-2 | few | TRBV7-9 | TGTGCCAGCAGCTTGCTACCGGGCCAAGCCAAGATCGGCTACACCTTC | CASSLLPGQAKIGYTF
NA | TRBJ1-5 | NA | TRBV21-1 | TGTGCCAGCAGCAAACGGGAGGGCTCTCAGCCCCAGCATTTT | CASSKREGSQPQHF
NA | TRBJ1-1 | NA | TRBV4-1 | TGCGCCAGCAGCCAAGATGCCGGGGGAAGGATATTCGAAGCTTTCTTT | CASSQDAGGRIFEAFF
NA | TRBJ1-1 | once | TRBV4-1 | TGCGCCAGCAGCCAAGTATCAAACACTGAAGCTTTCTTT | CASSQVSNTEAFF